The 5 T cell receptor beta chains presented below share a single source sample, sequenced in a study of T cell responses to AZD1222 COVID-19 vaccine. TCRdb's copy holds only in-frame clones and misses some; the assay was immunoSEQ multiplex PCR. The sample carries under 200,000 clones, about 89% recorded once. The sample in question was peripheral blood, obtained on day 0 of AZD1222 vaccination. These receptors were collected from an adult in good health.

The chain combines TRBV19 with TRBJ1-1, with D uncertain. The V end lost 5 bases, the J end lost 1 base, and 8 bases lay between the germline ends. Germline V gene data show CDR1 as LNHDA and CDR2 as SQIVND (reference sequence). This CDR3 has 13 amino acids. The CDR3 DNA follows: TGTGCCAGTAGTTTTACCGGGAACACTGAAGCTTTCTTT. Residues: CASSFTGNTEAFF. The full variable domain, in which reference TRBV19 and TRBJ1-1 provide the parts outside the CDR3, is DGGITQSPKYLFRKEGQNVTLSCEQNLNHDAMYWYRQDPGQGLRLIYYSQIVNDFQKGDIAEGYSVSREKKESFPLTVTSAQKNPTAFYLCASSFTGNTEAFFGQGTRLTVV.

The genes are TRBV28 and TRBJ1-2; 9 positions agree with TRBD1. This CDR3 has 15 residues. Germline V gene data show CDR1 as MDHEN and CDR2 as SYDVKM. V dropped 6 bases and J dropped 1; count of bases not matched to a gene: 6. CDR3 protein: CASSPGQGFNYGYTF. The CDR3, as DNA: TGTGCCAGCAGCCCCGGACAGGGGTTTAACTATGGCTACACCTTC.

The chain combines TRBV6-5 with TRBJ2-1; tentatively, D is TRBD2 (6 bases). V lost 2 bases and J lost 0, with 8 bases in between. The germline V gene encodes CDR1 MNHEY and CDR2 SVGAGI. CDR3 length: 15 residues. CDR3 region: CASSYGGSSYNEQFF. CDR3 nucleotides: TGTGCCAGCAGTTACGGAGGGAGCTCCTACAATGAGCAGTTCTTC.

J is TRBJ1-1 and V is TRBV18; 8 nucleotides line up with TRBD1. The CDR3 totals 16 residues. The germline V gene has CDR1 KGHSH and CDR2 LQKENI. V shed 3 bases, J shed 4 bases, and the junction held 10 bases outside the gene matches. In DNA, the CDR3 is TGTGCCAGCTCACCCCCCGGACAGGGAATAGGCACTGAAGCTTTCTTT. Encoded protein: CASSPPGQGIGTEAFF.

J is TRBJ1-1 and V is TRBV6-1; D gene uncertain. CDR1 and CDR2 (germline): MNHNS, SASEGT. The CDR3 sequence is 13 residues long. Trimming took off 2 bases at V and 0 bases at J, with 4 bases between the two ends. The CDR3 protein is CASSELVNTEAFF. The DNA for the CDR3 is TGTGCCAGCAGTGAACTTGTGAACACTGAAGCTTTCTTT.